The source of this TCR beta chain is a study of blood T cell repertoires in COVID-19. Study summary: PBMCs, B-cell-depleted T cells, or T cells provided the cDNA or gDNA that made up the material.

CDR3 length equals 13 residues. V was trimmed by 1 base and J by 5 bases, leaving 8 bases between them. From germline, CDR1 is SGHTA and CDR2 FQGNSA. Clones were read by immunoSEQ multiplex PCR, and TCRdb kept only the in-frame ones, dropping some. The sample has approximately 110,000 clones; approximately 88% are singletons. Sequencing was carried out using peripheral blood. The source of this sequence is a woman aged 35 to 49 with acute or convalescent COVID-19. The chain recombines TRBV7-2 with TRBJ1-2, with D unclear. Written as DNA, the CDR3 is TGTGCCAGCAGCTTAGGGGCAGGATATGGCTACACCTTC. It codes for CASSLGAGYGYTF.